The following is a T cell receptor beta chain sequence with its context. The antigen remains unidentified. The sample belongs to a study of cytomegalovirus exposure and HLA in healthy donors. Broader study findings: Reported performance of the classifier showed diagnosis of cytomegalovirus status with high specificity and sensitivity. According to the study, 160 or so TCR beta chains were cytomegalovirus-associated.

It was with 60 Vbeta and 13 Jbeta primers that the PCR ran. This table comes from immunoSEQ multiplex PCR, and its TCRdb copy is limited to in-frame clones, with some not included. The sample consists of approximately 110,000 clones, 75% to 90% of them appearing once. This CDR3 contains 16 residues. Looked up from germline, CDR1 is LNHDA and CDR2 is SQIVND (reference sequence). V lost 3 bases to trimming and J lost 0 bases, with 9 bases between them. The source material was PBMCs. V gene TRBV19 combines with J gene TRBJ1-6; D is ambiguous. The sequence came from a man in his fifties or sixties in good health and CMV-seronegative. This CDR3 is CASSISRSSYNSPLHF. The CDR3 DNA is TGTGCCAGTAGTATTTCGAGGAGCTCCTATAATTCACCCCTCCACTTT.